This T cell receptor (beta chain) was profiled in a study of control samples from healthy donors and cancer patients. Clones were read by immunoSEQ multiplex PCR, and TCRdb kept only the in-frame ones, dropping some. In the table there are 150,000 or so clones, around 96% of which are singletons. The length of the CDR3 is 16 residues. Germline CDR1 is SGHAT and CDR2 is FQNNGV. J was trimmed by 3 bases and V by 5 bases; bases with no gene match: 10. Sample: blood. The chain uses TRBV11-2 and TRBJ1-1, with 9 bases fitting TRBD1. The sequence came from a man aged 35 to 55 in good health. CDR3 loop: CASSLGQGIVYTEAFF. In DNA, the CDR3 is TGTGCCAGCAGCCTAGGACAGGGGATAGTGTACACTGAAGCTTTCTTT. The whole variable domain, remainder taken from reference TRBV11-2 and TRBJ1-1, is EAGVAQSPRYKIIEKRQSVAFWCNPISGHATLYWYQQILGQGPKLLIQFQNNGVVDDSQLPKDRFSAERLKGVDSTLKIQPAKLEDSAVYLCASSLGQGIVYTEAFFGQGTRLTVV.